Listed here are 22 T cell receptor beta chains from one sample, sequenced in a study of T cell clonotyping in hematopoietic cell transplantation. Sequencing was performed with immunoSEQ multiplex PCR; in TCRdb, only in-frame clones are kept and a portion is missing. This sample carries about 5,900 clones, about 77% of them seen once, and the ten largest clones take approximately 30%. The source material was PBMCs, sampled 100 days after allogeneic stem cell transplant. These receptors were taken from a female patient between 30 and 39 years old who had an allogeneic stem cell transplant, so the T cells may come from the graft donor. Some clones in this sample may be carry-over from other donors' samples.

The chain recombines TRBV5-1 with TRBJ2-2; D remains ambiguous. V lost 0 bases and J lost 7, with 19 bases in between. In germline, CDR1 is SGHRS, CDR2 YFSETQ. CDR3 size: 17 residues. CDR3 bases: TGCGCCAGCAGCTTGGGCGCCTATGCCCTAAAGAGCGGGGAGCTGTTTTTT. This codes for CASSLGAYALKSGELFF.

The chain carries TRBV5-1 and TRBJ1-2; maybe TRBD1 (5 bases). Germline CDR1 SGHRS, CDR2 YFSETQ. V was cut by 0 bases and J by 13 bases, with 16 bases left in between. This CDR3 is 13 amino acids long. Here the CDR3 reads CASSLEAGKGGTF. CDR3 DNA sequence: TGCGCCAGCAGCTTGGAGGCAGGGAAAGGAGGCACCTTC. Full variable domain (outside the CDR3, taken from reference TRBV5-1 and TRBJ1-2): KAGVTQTPRYLIKTRGQQVTLSCSPISGHRSVSWYQQTPGQGLQFLFEYFSETQRNKGNFPGRFSGRQFSNSRSEMNVSTLELGDSALYLCASSLEAGKGGTFGSGTRLTVV.

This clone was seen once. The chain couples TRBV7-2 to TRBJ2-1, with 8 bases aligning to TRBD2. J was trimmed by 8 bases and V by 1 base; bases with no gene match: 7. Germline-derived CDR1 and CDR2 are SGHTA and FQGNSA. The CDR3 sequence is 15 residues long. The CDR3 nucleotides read TGTGCCAGCAGCTTAGTTAGCGGGGTTAAGGATGAGCAGTTCTTC. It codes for CASSLVSGVKDEQFF.

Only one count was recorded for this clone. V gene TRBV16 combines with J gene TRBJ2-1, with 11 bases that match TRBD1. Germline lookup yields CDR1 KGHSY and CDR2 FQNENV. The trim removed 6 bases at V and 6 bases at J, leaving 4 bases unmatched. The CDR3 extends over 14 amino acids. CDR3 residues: CASRRTGGFNEQFF. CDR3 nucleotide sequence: TGTGCCAGCAGACGGACAGGGGGCTTCAATGAGCAGTTCTTC.

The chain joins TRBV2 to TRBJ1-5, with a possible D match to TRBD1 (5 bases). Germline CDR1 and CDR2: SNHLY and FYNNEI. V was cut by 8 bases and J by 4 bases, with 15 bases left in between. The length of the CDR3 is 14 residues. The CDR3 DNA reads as TGTGCCAGCTCGAGGGACGGTTTAAATCAGCCCCAGCATTTT. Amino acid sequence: CASSRDGLNQPQHF.

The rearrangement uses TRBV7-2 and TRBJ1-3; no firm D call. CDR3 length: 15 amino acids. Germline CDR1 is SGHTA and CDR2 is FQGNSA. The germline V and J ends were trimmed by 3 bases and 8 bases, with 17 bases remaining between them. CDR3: CASSFKLLGWDTIYF. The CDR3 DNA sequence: TGTGCCAGCAGCTTCAAATTGTTGGGATGGGACACCATATATTTT. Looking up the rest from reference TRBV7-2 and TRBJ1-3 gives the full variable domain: GAGVSQSPSNKVTEKGKDVELRCDPISGHTALYWYRQSLGQGLEFLIYFQGNSAPDKSGLPSDRFSAERTGGSVSTLTIQRTQQEDSAVYLCASSFKLLGWDTIYFGEGSWLTVV.

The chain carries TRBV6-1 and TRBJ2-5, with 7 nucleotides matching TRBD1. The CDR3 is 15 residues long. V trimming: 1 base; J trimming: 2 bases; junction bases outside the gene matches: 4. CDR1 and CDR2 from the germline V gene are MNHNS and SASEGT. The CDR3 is CASSEGVTGQETQYF. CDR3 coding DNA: TGTGCCAGCAGTGAAGGAGTGACAGGGCAAGAGACCCAGTACTTC.

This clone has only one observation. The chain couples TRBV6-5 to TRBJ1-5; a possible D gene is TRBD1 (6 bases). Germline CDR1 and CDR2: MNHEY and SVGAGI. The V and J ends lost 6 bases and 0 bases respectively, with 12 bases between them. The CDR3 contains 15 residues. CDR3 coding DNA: TGTGCCAGCAGGCTACAGGGATATAGCAATCAGCCCCAGCATTTT. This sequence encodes CASRLQGYSNQPQHF.

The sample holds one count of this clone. Written as DNA, the CDR3 is TGTGCCAGCAGTTTATACCGGGACAGCAATTTTCAGTACTTC. Translated: CASSLYRDSNFQYF. The chain joins TRBV27 to TRBJ2-7; 7 bases line up with TRBD1. Trimming took 1 base from V and 10 from J; bases not matched to a gene: 10. Germline V gives CDR1 MNHEY, CDR2 SMNVEV (reference sequence). The CDR3 contains 14 residues.

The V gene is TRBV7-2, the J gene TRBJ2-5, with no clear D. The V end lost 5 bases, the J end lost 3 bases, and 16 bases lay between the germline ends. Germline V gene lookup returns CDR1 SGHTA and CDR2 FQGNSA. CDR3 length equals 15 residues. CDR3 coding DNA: TGTGCCAGCAGCCCCGAGTTGTCGATGGAAGAGACCCAGTACTTC. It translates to CASSPELSMEETQYF.

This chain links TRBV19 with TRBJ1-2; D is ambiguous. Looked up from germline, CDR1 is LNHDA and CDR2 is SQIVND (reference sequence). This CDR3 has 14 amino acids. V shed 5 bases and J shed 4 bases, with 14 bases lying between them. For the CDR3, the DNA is TGTGCCAGTAGTCTTTACAGCGGTTCCTATGGCTACACCTTC. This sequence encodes CASSLYSGSYGYTF.

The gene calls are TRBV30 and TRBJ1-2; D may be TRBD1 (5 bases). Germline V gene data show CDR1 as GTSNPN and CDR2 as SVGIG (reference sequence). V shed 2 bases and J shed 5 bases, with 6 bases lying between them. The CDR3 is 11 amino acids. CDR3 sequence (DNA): TGTGCCTGGAGTCAGGGTTATGGCTACACCTTC. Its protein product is CAWSQGYGYTF.

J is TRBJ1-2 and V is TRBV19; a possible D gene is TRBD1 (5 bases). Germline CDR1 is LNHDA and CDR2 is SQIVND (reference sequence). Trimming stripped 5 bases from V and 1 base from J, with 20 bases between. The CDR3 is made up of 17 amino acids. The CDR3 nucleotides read TGTGCCAGTAGTCTTGGACAAGGCCAACAACGTAACTATGGCTACACCTTC. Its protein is CASSLGQGQQRNYGYTF. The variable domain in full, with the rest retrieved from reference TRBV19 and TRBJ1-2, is DGGITQSPKYLFRKEGQNVTLSCEQNLNHDAMYWYRQDPGQGLRLIYYSQIVNDFQKGDIAEGYSVSREKKESFPLTVTSAQKNPTAFYLCASSLGQGQQRNYGYTFGSGTRLTVV.

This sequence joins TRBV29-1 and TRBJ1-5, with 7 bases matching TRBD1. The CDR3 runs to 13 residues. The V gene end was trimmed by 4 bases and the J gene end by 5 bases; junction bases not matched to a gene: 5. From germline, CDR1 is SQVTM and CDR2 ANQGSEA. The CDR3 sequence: CSVGQGQDQPQHF. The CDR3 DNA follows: TGCAGCGTTGGACAGGGCCAAGATCAGCCCCAGCATTTT. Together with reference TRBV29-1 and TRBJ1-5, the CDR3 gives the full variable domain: SAVISQKPSRDICQRGTSLTIQCQVDSQVTMMFWYRQQPGQSLTLIATANQGSEATYESGFVIDKFPISRPNLTFSTLTVSNMSPEDSSIYLCSVGQGQDQPQHFGDGTRLSIL.

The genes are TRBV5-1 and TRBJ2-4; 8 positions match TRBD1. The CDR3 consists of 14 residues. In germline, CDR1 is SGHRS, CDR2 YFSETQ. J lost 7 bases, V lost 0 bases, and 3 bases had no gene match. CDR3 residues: CASSLGQGWNIQYF. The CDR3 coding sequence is TGCGCCAGCAGCTTGGGACAGGGGTGGAACATTCAGTACTTC. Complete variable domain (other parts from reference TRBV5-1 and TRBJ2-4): KAGVTQTPRYLIKTRGQQVTLSCSPISGHRSVSWYQQTPGQGLQFLFEYFSETQRNKGNFPGRFSGRQFSNSRSEMNVSTLELGDSALYLCASSLGQGWNIQYFGAGTRLSVL.

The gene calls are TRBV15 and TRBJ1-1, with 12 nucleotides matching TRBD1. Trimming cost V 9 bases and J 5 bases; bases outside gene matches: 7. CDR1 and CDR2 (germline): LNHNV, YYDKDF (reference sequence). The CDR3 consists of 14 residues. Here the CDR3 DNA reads TGTGCCACGCAGGGACAGGGGGCGTGGACTGAAGCTTTCTTT. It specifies CATQGQGAWTEAFF.

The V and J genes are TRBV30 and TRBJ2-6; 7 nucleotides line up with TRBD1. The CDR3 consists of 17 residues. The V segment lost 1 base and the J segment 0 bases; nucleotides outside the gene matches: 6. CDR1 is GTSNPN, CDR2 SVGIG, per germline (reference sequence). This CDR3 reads CAWSGRTGPSGANVLTF. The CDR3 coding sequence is TGTGCCTGGAGTGGACGGACAGGTCCCTCTGGGGCCAACGTCCTGACTTTC.

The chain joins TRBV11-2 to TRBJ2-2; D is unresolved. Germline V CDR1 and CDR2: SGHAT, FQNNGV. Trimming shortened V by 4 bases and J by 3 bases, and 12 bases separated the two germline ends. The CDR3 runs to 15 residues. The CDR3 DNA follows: TGTGCCAGCAGCTCTGAAATGAGATACACCGGGGAGCTGTTTTTT. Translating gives CASSSEMRYTGELFF.

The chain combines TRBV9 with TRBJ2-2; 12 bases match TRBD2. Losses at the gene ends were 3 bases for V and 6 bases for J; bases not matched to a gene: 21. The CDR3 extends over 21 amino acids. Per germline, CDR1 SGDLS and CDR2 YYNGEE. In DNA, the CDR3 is TGTGCCAGCAGCGCGACCCCCTTGGCTAGCGGGGGGGCAGGGTTCGCCGGGGAGCTGTTTTTT. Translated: CASSATPLASGGAGFAGELFF.

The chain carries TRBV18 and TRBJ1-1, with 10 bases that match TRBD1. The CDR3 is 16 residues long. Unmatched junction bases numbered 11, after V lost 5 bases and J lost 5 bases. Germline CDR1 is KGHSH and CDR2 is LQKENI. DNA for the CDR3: TGTGCCAGCTCATCGACAGGGGGCAACTCTCCAACTGAAGCTTTCTTT. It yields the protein CASSSTGGNSPTEAFF.

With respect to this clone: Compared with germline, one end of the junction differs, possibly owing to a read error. DNA for the CDR3: TGTGCTAGCAGCCCGCAGACTAGCGGAAACACCGGGGAGCTGTTTTTT. Translated: CASSPQTSGNTGELFF. This chain uses TRBV7-7 with TRBJ2-2; TRBD2 matches 9 bases. The CDR3 is made up of 16 amino acids. Germline CDR1 reads SSHAT; CDR2 reads FNYEAQ (reference sequence).

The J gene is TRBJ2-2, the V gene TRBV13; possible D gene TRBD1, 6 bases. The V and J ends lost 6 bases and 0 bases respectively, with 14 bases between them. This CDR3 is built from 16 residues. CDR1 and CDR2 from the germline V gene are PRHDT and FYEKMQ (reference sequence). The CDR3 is CASRPPGTTNTGELFF. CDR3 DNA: TGTGCCAGCAGGCCTCCCGGGACAACGAACACCGGGGAGCTGTTTTTT.